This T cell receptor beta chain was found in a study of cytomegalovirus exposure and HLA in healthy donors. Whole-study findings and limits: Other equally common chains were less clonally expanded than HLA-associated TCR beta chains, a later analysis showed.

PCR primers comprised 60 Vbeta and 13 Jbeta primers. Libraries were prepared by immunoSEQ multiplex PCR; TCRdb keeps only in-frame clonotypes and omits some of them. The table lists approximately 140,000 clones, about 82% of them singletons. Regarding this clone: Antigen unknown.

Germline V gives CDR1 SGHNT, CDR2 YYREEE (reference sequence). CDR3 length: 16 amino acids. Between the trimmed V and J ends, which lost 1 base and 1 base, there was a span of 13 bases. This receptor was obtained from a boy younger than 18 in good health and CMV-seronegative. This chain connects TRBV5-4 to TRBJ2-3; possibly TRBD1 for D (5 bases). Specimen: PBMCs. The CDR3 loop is CASSLRARAGTDTQYF. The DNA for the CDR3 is TGTGCCAGCAGCTTGAGGGCCAGGGCGGGCACAGATACGCAGTATTTT.